Listed here are 26 T cell receptor beta chains from one sample, sequenced in a study of blood T cell repertoires in COVID-19. Sequencing was performed with immunoSEQ multiplex PCR; in TCRdb, only in-frame clones are kept and a portion is missing. The sample carries about 280,000 clones, 90% recorded once. Material: PBMCs or T cells enriched from blood (not recorded which). These receptors were collected from a woman between 18 and 30 years old with acute COVID-19.

This sequence joins TRBV27 and TRBJ1-5, with 8 bases that match TRBD1. CDR1 and CDR2 from the germline V gene are MNHEY and SMNVEV (reference sequence). CDR3 length: 14 residues. Trimming cost V 5 bases and J 3 bases; bases outside gene matches: 3. The CDR3 here is CASSDRGHNQPQHF. Written as DNA, the CDR3 is TGTGCCAGCAGTGACAGGGGACACAATCAGCCCCAGCATTTT.

A note on this clone: As the CDR3 is not closed by the conserved phenylalanine or tryptophan, this likely results from a read error. The limits of the CDR3 on the DNA are not certain, so only TCRdb's listed CDR3 is given. J is TRBJ2-7 and V is TRBV23-1; the D call TRBD2 from the table was never checked on the DNA. TRBV23-1 is annotated as an ORF whose role is uncertain. Including both end residues, the CDR3 is 11 amino acids long. CDR3 loop: CASSQTGLAVK.

The chain links TRBV14 to TRBJ2-1; 11 bases map to TRBD2. The germline gives CDR1 SGHDN, CDR2 FVKESK. V trimming: 4 bases; J trimming: 5 bases; junction bases outside the gene matches: 4. The CDR3 extends over 15 amino acids. Written as DNA, the CDR3 is TGTGCCAGCAGCCGTGGGACTAGCGGAAACAATGAGCAGTTCTTC. It codes for CASSRGTSGNNEQFF.

This chain uses TRBV5-4 with TRBJ2-5; 8 nucleotides align to TRBD1. Per germline, CDR1 SGHNT and CDR2 YYREEE (reference sequence). The CDR3 sequence is 19 residues long. With V trimmed by 0 bases and J by 5 bases, 18 bases remained unmatched. The CDR3 DNA reads as TGTGCCAGCAGCTTGGTCTCGGACAGGGTTTTCCTGAGAGCGGAGACCCAGTACTTC. It codes for CASSLVSDRVFLRAETQYF. The full variable domain, with the rest looked up from reference TRBV5-4 and TRBJ2-5, is ETGVTQSPTHLIKTRGQQVTLRCSSQSGHNTVSWYQQALGQGPQFIFQYYREEENGRGNFPPRFSGLQFPNYSSELNVNALELDDSALYLCASSLVSDRVFLRAETQYFGPGTRLLVL.

The chain joins TRBV7-2 to TRBJ2-5; no reliable D call. CDR3 length equals 15 residues. Germline lookup yields CDR1 SGHTA and CDR2 FQGNSA. The V and J ends lost 5 bases and 0 bases respectively, with 13 bases between them. CDR3 region: CASSPRFHNQETQYF. CDR3 nucleotide sequence: TGTGCCAGCAGCCCGCGATTTCATAACCAAGAGACCCAGTACTTC.

In its sample, this clone was seen a few times. V gene TRBV5-5 combines with J gene TRBJ1-3, with D tentatively TRBD1 (5 bases). The CDR3 runs 18 residues. Germline-derived CDR1 and CDR2 are SGHKS and YYEKEE (reference sequence). The ends were cut back, 1 base at V and 0 bases at J, with 17 bases in the middle. The chain's CDR3 is CASSLRPRGGSSGNTIYF. CDR3 sequence (DNA): TGTGCCAGCAGCTTGAGGCCGAGGGGAGGCTCCTCTGGAAACACCATATATTTT.

The CDR3 bases are TGCGCCAGCAGCCAGGGACAGTACAATGAGCAGTTCTTC. Its protein product is CASSQGQYNEQFF. The rearrangement uses TRBV4-3 and TRBJ2-1; 7 bases align to TRBD1. Germline V gene lookup returns CDR1 LGHNA and CDR2 YSLEER. The CDR3 totals 13 residues. Germline trimming cut 3 bases from V and 4 bases from J; bases unmatched to any gene: 0.

The chain combines TRBV6-4 with TRBJ2-1, with D uncertain. Germline assignment: CDR1 MRHNA and CDR2 SNTAGT. Trimming removed 3 bases at V and 2 bases at J, with 8 bases between. CDR3 length: 14 residues. Here the CDR3 reads CASSESGTYNEQFF. The DNA of the CDR3 is TGTGCCAGCAGTGAATCCGGTACCTACAATGAGCAGTTCTTC.

The chain joins TRBV7-7 to TRBJ2-3, with 11 bases lining up with TRBD2. The germline gives CDR1 SSHAT, CDR2 FNYEAQ (reference sequence). V dropped 5 bases and J dropped 5; count of bases not matched to a gene: 6. The CDR3 is made up of 15 amino acids. Here the CDR3 reads CASSPLAGAIDTQYF. The DNA for the CDR3 is TGTGCCAGCAGCCCACTAGCGGGAGCAATAGATACGCAGTATTTT.

The chain combines TRBV18 with TRBJ1-1; TRBD1 is a possible D gene (6 bases). In germline, CDR1 is KGHSH, CDR2 LQKENI. There are 11 residues in the CDR3. With 4 bases removed from V and 6 bases from J, the gap between germline ends came to 6 bases. The CDR3 nucleotides are TGTGCCAGCTCACGACAGGCTGAAGCTTTCTTT. Translating gives CASSRQAEAFF.

V usage is TRBV7-9 and J usage is TRBJ2-4; unclear D gene. V lost 1 base to trimming and J lost 3 bases, with 16 bases between them. CDR1 and CDR2 from the germline V gene are SEHNR and FQNEAQ (reference sequence). The length of the CDR3 is 17 residues. CDR3 loop: CASSLGAVGSDKNIQYF. The CDR3 nucleotides are TGTGCCAGCAGCTTAGGGGCCGTGGGTTCGGACAAAAACATTCAGTACTTC.

This chain uses TRBV6-5 with TRBJ1-1; D is uncertain. V was trimmed by 4 bases and J by 7 bases, leaving 13 bases between them. Germline CDR1 and CDR2: MNHEY and SVGAGI. CDR3 length: 13 amino acids. The CDR3 nucleotides are TGTGCCAGCAGTTCCTCAGCCGCGTTTGAAGCTTTCTTT. Its translation is CASSSSAAFEAFF.

This clone has only a few counts. DNA for the CDR3: TGTGCCAGCAGCGCCCTGAGGGGGGGCTCAGATACGCAGTATTTT. Amino acid sequence: CASSALRGGSDTQYF. This chain connects TRBV9 to TRBJ2-3; maybe TRBD2 (7 bases). The CDR3 consists of 15 residues. V lost 3 bases and J 4 bases, leaving 15 bases between the germline ends. CDR1 and CDR2 from the germline V gene are SGDLS and YYNGEE.

V usage is TRBV5-6 and J usage is TRBJ1-1; D is ambiguous. In germline, CDR1 is SGHDT, CDR2 YYEEEE. Trimming cost V 4 bases and J 0 bases, with 10 bases left between them. This CDR3 region has 14 residues. The CDR3 region has the DNA TGTGCCAGCAGCCAAGGACTGCTGAACACTGAAGCTTTCTTT. This sequence encodes CASSQGLLNTEAFF.

V usage is TRBV11-3 and J usage is TRBJ2-7; 7 bases fit TRBD2. Germline-derived CDR1 and CDR2 are SGHNT and YENEEA. CDR3 size: 13 residues. J gave up 5 bases and V 5 bases, and 6 bases lay outside the gene matches. The CDR3 DNA reads TGTGCCAGCAGCAGACTAGCTTTCCACGAGCAGTACTTC. Translating it yields CASSRLAFHEQYF.

The chain has TRBV7-8 and TRBJ1-3, with D hard to call. V lost 0 bases and J lost 0, with 9 bases in between. Germline values: CDR1 SGHVS, CDR2 FQNEAQ. CDR3 length equals 16 residues. The DNA for the CDR3 is TGTGCCAGCAGCTTAGCCCTATCCGGCTCTGGAAACACCATATATTTT. It is translated as CASSLALSGSGNTIYF.

V usage is TRBV3-1 (or the pseudogene TRBV3-2) and J usage is TRBJ2-5; D is unclear. This CDR3 has 13 residues. Germline CDR1 is LGHDT and CDR2 is YNNKEL (reference sequence). The germline V and J ends were trimmed by 4 bases and 5 bases, with 11 bases remaining between them. The CDR3 region is CASSLLVRETQYF. The CDR3 coding sequence is TGTGCCAGCAGCCTATTAGTCCGGGAGACCCAGTACTTC.

The chain combines TRBV7-2 with TRBJ2-3, with 9 bases aligning to TRBD2. The CDR3 has 14 residues. V gave up 2 bases and J gave up 3 bases; unmatched junction bases: 0. The V gene's germline CDR1 is SGHTA and CDR2 FQGNSA. CDR3 sequence: CASSLTSGTDTQYF. The CDR3 coding sequence is TGTGCCAGCAGCTTAACTAGCGGGACAGATACGCAGTATTTT.

The V call is TRBV5-1, the J call TRBJ2-3; TRBD1 is a possible D gene (6 bases). Germline lookup yields CDR1 SGHRS and CDR2 YFSETQ. The CDR3 totals 13 residues. The V and J ends lost 6 bases and 3 bases respectively, with 11 bases between them. In DNA, the CDR3 is TGCGCCAGCAAGACAGGAATTACAGATACGCAGTATTTT. Amino acid sequence: CASKTGITDTQYF.

The chain joins TRBV14 to TRBJ1-1; the D is unclear. In germline, CDR1 is SGHDN, CDR2 FVKESK. Trimming took 3 bases from V and 0 from J, leaving 8 bases between them. The CDR3 loop spans 14 amino acids. CDR3 sequence: CASSHAGMNTEAFF. CDR3 coding DNA: TGTGCCAGCAGCCACGCGGGAATGAACACTGAAGCTTTCTTT.

The genes are TRBV18 and TRBJ1-1; 8 bases align to TRBD1. This CDR3 contains 15 residues. The V segment lost 4 bases and the J segment 1 base; nucleotides outside the gene matches: 5. Germline V lookup: CDR1 KGHSH, CDR2 LQKENI. The CDR3: CASSQGTGPNTEAFF. The CDR3 coding sequence is TGTGCCAGCTCACAAGGGACAGGACCGAACACTGAAGCTTTCTTT.

This clone was recorded a few times. V and J are TRBV4-2 and TRBJ2-7; weak D call: TRBD2 (6 bases). CDR1 is LGHNA and CDR2 is YNFKEQ in the germline V gene. This CDR3 is built from 15 residues. The V end lost 0 bases, the J end lost 0 bases, and 9 bases lay between the germline ends. Here the CDR3 reads CASSQDDGSSYEQYF. The CDR3 nucleotides read TGTGCCAGCAGCCAAGATGACGGGAGCTCCTACGAGCAGTACTTC.

The V and J genes are TRBV7-6 and TRBJ1-4; 7 nucleotides line up with TRBD1. Trimming removed 4 bases from V and 8 bases from J; junction bases left unmatched: 10. Per germline, CDR1 SGHVS and CDR2 FNYEAQ. The CDR3 is 15 amino acids. CDR3 DNA sequence: TGTGCCAGCAGCTCAGACGGGTGGGGACAGGAAAAACTGTTTTTT. This codes for CASSSDGWGQEKLFF.

This chain links TRBV29-1 with TRBJ2-5; TRBD2 matches 13 bases. The CDR3 totals 18 residues. CDR1 SQVTM and CDR2 ANQGSEA come from the germline V gene. Trimming at V came to 3 bases and at J to 1 base, leaving 11 bases not matched to a gene. The CDR3 loop is CSVEGTSGTRRSQETQYF. CDR3 nucleotide sequence: TGCAGCGTTGAGGGGACTAGCGGGACAAGAAGGAGCCAAGAGACCCAGTACTTC.

The chain joins TRBV19 to TRBJ2-4; D may be TRBD2 (5 bases). Germline loops: CDR1 LNHDA, CDR2 SQIVND (reference sequence). V lost 5 bases and J 3 bases, leaving 8 bases between the germline ends. The CDR3 has 13 residues. CDR3 coding DNA: TGTGCCAGTAGTGGAGGAATCAAAAACATTCAGTACTTC. This codes for CASSGGIKNIQYF.

The chain couples TRBV3-1 (or the pseudogene TRBV3-2) to TRBJ2-3; possibly TRBD2 for D (7 bases). In germline, CDR1 is LGHDT, CDR2 YNNKEL (reference sequence). V was clipped by 8 bases and J by 1 base, with 19 bases between them. The CDR3 consists of 16 residues. CDR3 bases: TGTGCCAGCCGTAATACTTGGGAGGGGGGCACAGATACGCAGTATTTT. Translated: CASRNTWEGGTDTQYF.